One sample yielded the 9 T cell receptor beta chains listed below, sequenced in a study of CD8 T cells in Susac syndrome. After extraction with the RNeasy kit, 0.5 to 1 ug of the RNA was reverse transcribed using random hexamers. TCRdb used MiXCR to reprocess the immunoSEQ multiplex PCR reads, holding one entry per CDR3 protein. Of over 130,000 distinct CDR3 sequences in the sample, roughly 94% were seen once. Specimen: CD4+ T cells from PBMCs. These receptors were obtained from a human donor with Susac syndrome.

V gene TRBV4-3 combines with J gene TRBJ1-5; a weak D match, TRBD1 (6 bases). CDR3 length: 18 amino acids. The V and J ends lost 0 bases and 1 base respectively, with 16 bases between them. CDR1 and CDR2 from the germline V gene are LGHNA and YSLEER. The CDR3 DNA sequence: TGCGCCAGCAGCCAAGACCCACAGGGCCCGGGGAGCAATCAGCCCCAGCATTTT. Its protein product is CASSQDPQGPGSNQPQHF.

The CDR3 region is CASSPPRLAKGEQYF. The DNA for the CDR3 is TGTGCCAGCAGCCCTCCGCGACTAGCGAAGGGCGAGCAGTACTTC. This chain connects TRBV7-2 to TRBJ2-7; 8 bases match TRBD2. Germline-derived CDR1 and CDR2 are SGHTA and FQGNSA. V was clipped by 5 bases and J by 6 bases; unmatched bases: 12. This CDR3 has 15 residues.

The gene calls are TRBV28 and TRBJ2-5, with a tentative D call TRBD1 (6 bases). Trimming pared 5 bases from V and 5 bases from J, leaving 15 bases between. This CDR3 has 14 residues. The germline V gene encodes CDR1 MDHEN and CDR2 SYDVKM. CDR3 region: CASSTTQGDETQYF. CDR3 nucleotides: TGTGCCAGCAGTACCACACAGGGAGATGAGACCCAGTACTTC.

The genes are TRBV4-1 and TRBJ2-1; D unclear. The V and J ends lost 0 bases and 6 bases respectively, with 12 bases between them. This CDR3 region has 15 residues. Germline CDR1 reads MGHRA; CDR2 reads YSYEKL. The CDR3 coding sequence is TGCGCCAGCAGCCAAGAAGCGACGCCGGGCAATGAGCAGTTCTTC. The encoded protein is CASSQEATPGNEQFF.

J is TRBJ2-2 and V is TRBV20-1; 13 bases map to TRBD2. CDR1 DFQATT and CDR2 SNEGSKA come from the germline V gene (reference sequence). This CDR3 contains 16 residues. V dropped 2 bases and J dropped 4; count of bases not matched to a gene: 4. The CDR3, as DNA: TGCAGTGCTAGATCCGGACTAGCGGGAGCCACCGGGGAGCTGTTTTTT. Translating gives CSARSGLAGATGELFF.

This rearrangement joins TRBV27 to TRBJ1-6, with D possibly matching TRBD1 (5 bases). The CDR3 runs to 14 residues. Germline loops: CDR1 MNHEY, CDR2 SMNVEV (reference sequence). Trimming removed 3 bases from V and 7 bases from J, with 10 bases in between. The CDR3 bases are TGTGCCAGCAGTTTCGACAGCGCCAATTCACCCCTCCACTTT. This gives the protein CASSFDSANSPLHF.

This chain uses TRBV6-2 or TRBV6-3 with TRBJ1-5, with D unresolved. This CDR3 region has 11 residues. CDR1 and CDR2 (germline): MNHEY, SVGEGT. V was pared by 4 bases and J by 9 bases, with 7 bases between. The CDR3 spells CASSLGGPQHF. Written as DNA, the CDR3 is TGTGCCAGCAGTTTGGGAGGGCCCCAGCATTTT.

The rearrangement links TRBV12-3 or TRBV12-4 to TRBJ2-6; D is possibly TRBD2 (5 bases). The CDR3 is made up of 14 amino acids. The V end lost 6 bases, the J end lost 0 bases, and 6 bases lay between the germline ends. CDR3 in DNA: TGTGCCAGCAGCCGGGGCTCTGGGGCCAACGTCCTGACTTTC. This codes for CASSRGSGANVLTF.

J is TRBJ1-2 and V is TRBV18; 8 nucleotides align to TRBD1. The trim removed 2 bases at V and 6 bases at J, leaving 5 bases unmatched. Germline CDR1 reads KGHSH; CDR2 reads LQKENI. This CDR3 contains 14 residues. The CDR3 loop reads CASSPGTGLDGYTF. The CDR3 coding sequence is TGTGCCAGCTCACCAGGGACAGGTTTGGATGGCTACACCTTC.